Here is one TCR beta chain with its context. The record originates from a study of blood T cell repertoires in COVID-19. Looking at the study overall: Donors in the United States, Italy and Spain gave samples during acute or convalescent COVID-19. PBMCs, B-cell-depleted T cells, or T cells were the source of the cDNA or gDNA that made up the material.

Per the original methods: How many nucleated cells were present was estimated from reference gene primer amplification. Some clones are missing from TCRdb's copy, which holds only in-frame ones; the method was immunoSEQ multiplex PCR. That table supplies the V and J calls and clone size; D and trimming were determined from the DNA. Among fewer than 65,000 clones listed, 85% were seen once. V was trimmed by 1 base and J by 1 base, leaving 18 bases between them. The CDR3 is 17 residues long. Germline values: CDR1 SQVTM, CDR2 ANQGSEA. Material for sequencing was peripheral blood. This receptor was obtained from a human donor in a cohort sampled during active COVID-19. This chain uses TRBV29-1 with TRBJ2-3; weak D call: TRBD2 (5 bases). The CDR3 DNA reads TGCAGCGTTGAAGTCCTTTCCTCGAGGCGGGGCACAGATACGCAGTATTTT. Its translation is CSVEVLSSRRGTDTQYF.